Sequencing of this T cell receptor (beta chain) was carried out in a study of response to subunit inactivated influenza vaccine. Study results and caveats: The authors suggested that few new T cells are recruited per seasonal influenza vaccination.

This clonotype has a count of ten or more. The antigen is not known. The length of the CDR3 is 14 residues. Germline lookup yields CDR1 MNHNS and CDR2 SASEGT. Trimming took off 3 bases at V and 11 bases at J, with 18 bases between the two ends. One entry per CDR3 protein results from TCRdb running MiXCR on the RT-PCR reads. The sample contains about 150,000 distinct CDR3 sequences, around 10% of which appear only once. The clonotype originates from a man aged 50-75 years who received an inactivated influenza vaccine. The specimen was CD8+ T cells sorted from PBMCs, collected less than 30 months after vaccination. The chain carries TRBV6-1 and TRBJ2-3; D unclear. The chain's CDR3 is CASSDLLLTGMQYF. The CDR3 nucleotides read TGTGCCAGCAGTGACCTCTTACTTACGGGTATGCAGTATTTT.